The present T cell receptor beta chain was sequenced within a study of CD8 T cells in Susac syndrome. The CDR3 runs 14 residues. CDR1 and CDR2 from the germline V gene are KGHDR and SFDVKD. Trimming cost V 7 bases and J 8 bases; bases outside gene matches: 10. Reverse transcription of about 0.5 to 1 ug RNA was carried out with random hexamers. An immunoSEQ multiplex PCR generated amplified TCR beta CDR3 products spanning 54 Vbeta and 13 Jbeta. TCRdb called the immunoSEQ multiplex PCR reads again in MiXCR, with one record for every CDR3 protein. The repertoire holds fewer than 300,000 distinct CDR3 sequences, roughly 85% seen once, with 0.11% in the top ten.

This chain uses TRBV24-1 with TRBJ1-1; TRBD1 agrees at 9 bases. Sequenced material: CD8+ T cells from PBMCs. The TCR comes from a human donor with multiple sclerosis. The chain's CDR3 is CATRGQGRNGEAFF. CDR3 bases: TGTGCCACCAGGGGACAGGGAAGAAACGGGGAAGCTTTCTTT.